The 30 T cell receptor beta chains presented below share a single source sample, sequenced in a study. A single record per CDR3 protein comes from TCRdb applying MiXCR to the 5' RACE reads. The data show about 10,000 distinct CDR3 sequences, more than 40% seen once. Treg sorting used a CD4+CD25+CD127-/low gate. The sequenced sample consisted of Tregs sorted from a lymph node. These receptors originate from a female donor with breast cancer.

This clonotype was recorded a few times. The genes are TRBV4-1 and TRBJ2-7; D perhaps matches TRBD2 (5 bases). CDR1 MGHRA and CDR2 YSYEKL come from the germline V gene. This CDR3 comprises 15 residues. Trimming removed 0 bases at V and 2 bases at J, with 11 bases between. The CDR3 coding sequence is TGCGCCAGCAGCCAAGATCAAGCGGCAACCTACGAGCAGTACTTC. It is translated as CASSQDQAATYEQYF.

The V call is TRBV6-1, the J call TRBJ1-6; the D gene is possibly TRBD1 (5 bases). Per germline, CDR1 MNHNS and CDR2 SASEGT. The CDR3 has 14 amino acids. Trimming removed 10 bases at V and 13 bases at J, with 23 bases between. The CDR3 spells CATDTGVGGSPLHF. The CDR3 bases are TGTGCCACCGATACGGGGGTTGGTGGATCGCCCCTCCACTTT.

The J gene is TRBJ2-5, the V gene TRBV6-5; D unresolved. This CDR3 contains 14 residues. Trimming shortened V by 5 bases and J by 5 bases, and 15 bases separated the two germline ends. Germline V gene data show CDR1 as MNHEY and CDR2 as SVGAGI. CDR3 amino acids: CASSTPGSGETQYF. CDR3 bases: TGTGCCAGCAGTACACCGGGTTCCGGGGAGACCCAGTACTTC.

In regard to this clonotype: The missing conserved phenylalanine or tryptophan at the end of this CDR3 makes a read error likely. The chain has TRBV20-1 and TRBJ2-7, with 9 bases aligning to TRBD1. This CDR3 comprises 14 residues. CDR1 and CDR2 from the germline V gene are DFQATT and SNEGSKA (reference sequence). The trim removed 2 bases at V and 3 bases at J, leaving 5 bases unmatched. DNA for the CDR3: TGCAGTGCTAGATTAAGGGACAGGGACTACGAGCAGTACCTC. Translating gives CSARLRDRDYEQYL.

V usage is TRBV19 and J usage is TRBJ2-1, with 9 bases lining up with TRBD1. V was pared by 5 bases and J by 6 bases, with 8 bases of the junction left unmatched. This CDR3 region has 15 residues. CDR1 is LNHDA, CDR2 SQIVND, per germline (reference sequence). CDR3 sequence (DNA): TGTGCCAGTAGTCCCGGGACAGGGACGGCCAATGAGCAGTTCTTC. Protein sequence: CASSPGTGTANEQFF.

The table lists this clonotype with a few counts. The rearrangement links TRBV15 to TRBJ2-7; 9 positions match TRBD1. CDR1 is LNHNV and CDR2 is YYDKDF in the germline V gene (reference sequence). J gave up 2 bases and V 3 bases, and 11 bases lay outside the gene matches. This CDR3 is built from 17 residues. This chain's CDR3 is CATSSDLTGTGTYEQYF. The CDR3 DNA sequence: TGTGCCACCAGCAGCGACCTAACCGGGACAGGGACCTACGAGCAGTACTTC.

This clonotype appeared a few times. This chain links TRBV7-2 with TRBJ2-1; maybe TRBD2 (6 bases). Trimming stripped 3 bases from V and 0 bases from J, with 12 bases between. CDR1 is SGHTA, CDR2 FQGNSA, per germline. CDR3 length equals 16 residues. The CDR3 loop reads CASSFSVGSSYNEQFF. CDR3 in DNA: TGTGCCAGCAGCTTTTCGGTCGGGAGCTCCTACAATGAGCAGTTCTTC.

This chain joins TRBV27 and TRBJ2-1; D possibly uses TRBD1 or TRBD2 (5 bases each). The CDR3 totals 16 residues. V lost 5 bases, J lost 3 bases, and 17 bases lay in between. CDR1 and CDR2 from the germline V gene are MNHEY and SMNVEV (reference sequence). CDR3 nucleotide sequence: TGTGCCAGCAGTACAACGGGGCAACAAATCTACAATGAGCAGTTCTTC. This translates into CASSTTGQQIYNEQFF.

V usage is TRBV3-1 and J usage is TRBJ2-1, with 10 bases identical to TRBD1. The CDR3 totals 16 residues. Germline loops: CDR1 LGHDT, CDR2 YNNKEL (reference sequence). Trimming cost V 2 bases and J 3 bases; bases outside gene matches: 4. DNA of the CDR3: TGTGCCAGCAGCCAATGGCGGGACAGGGGCTACAATGAGCAGTTCTTC. The encoded protein is CASSQWRDRGYNEQFF.

The chain joins TRBV20-1 to TRBJ2-1, with TRBD2 matching 12 bases. Trimming cost V 0 bases and J 0 bases; bases outside gene matches: 6. Per the germline V gene, CDR1 is DFQATT and CDR2 is SNEGSKA (reference sequence). This CDR3 comprises 18 residues. CDR3 loop: CSARDPGTSGPSYNEQFF. The CDR3 bases are TGCAGTGCTAGAGATCCGGGGACTAGCGGGCCCTCCTACAATGAGCAGTTCTTC.

The chain has TRBV29-1 and TRBJ2-7, with 7 bases lining up with TRBD1. This CDR3 region has 12 residues. Germline V gene data show CDR1 as SQVTM and CDR2 as ANQGSEA. Trimming at V came to 4 bases and at J to 4 bases, leaving 4 bases not matched to a gene. CDR3 amino acids: CSVGPGGYEQYF. The CDR3 coding sequence is TGCAGCGTTGGGCCAGGGGGTTACGAGCAGTACTTC.

In its sample, this clonotype was seen a few times. This chain connects TRBV3-1 to TRBJ2-1; D call uncertain. Germline values: CDR1 LGHDT, CDR2 YNNKEL (reference sequence). There are 15 residues in the CDR3. The V end lost 1 base, the J end lost 7 bases, and 14 bases lay between the germline ends. The CDR3 region has the DNA TGTGCCAGCAGCCAAGGGAGACCGGGCATGAATGAGCAGTTCTTC. Translated, it gives CASSQGRPGMNEQFF.

This chain links TRBV2 with TRBJ1-4; D is unresolved. CDR3 size: 14 residues. Germline V gene sequence: CDR1 SNHLY, CDR2 FYNNEI. V dropped 3 bases and J dropped 8 bases, with 13 bases sitting between them. The CDR3 DNA follows: TGTGCCAGCAGTGACAATGATAGCGGAGAAAAACTGTTTTTT. This gives the protein CASSDNDSGEKLFF.

The CDR3 protein is CASSLAVAGVLQADTQYF. The CDR3 DNA reads TGCGCCAGCAGCTTGGCCGTGGCGGGGGTGCTTCAGGCAGATACGCAGTATTTT. V is TRBV5-1 and J is TRBJ2-3; 7 bases align to TRBD2. The CDR3 spans 18 residues. From germline, CDR1 is SGHRS and CDR2 YFSETQ. V gave up 0 bases and J gave up 4 bases; unmatched junction bases: 14.

This sequence joins TRBV12-3 or TRBV12-4 and TRBJ1-1; D is unclear. Between the trimmed V and J ends, which lost 4 bases and 0 bases, there was a span of 6 bases. This CDR3 region has 13 residues. The CDR3 DNA reads TGTGCCAGCAGTTCAGCGATGAACACTGAAGCTTTCTTT. Protein product: CASSSAMNTEAFF.

The chain links TRBV12-3 or TRBV12-4 to TRBJ2-1, with no clear D. The CDR3 totals 13 residues. The V end was cut by 7 bases, the J end by 5 bases, with 12 bases between. The CDR3 nucleotides are TGTGCCAGCACTGCAGCGAATAACAATGAGCAGTTCTTC. Protein product: CASTAANNNEQFF.

For the CDR3, the DNA is TGTGCCAGCAGTGACCCGGGACGGTCCTACGAGCAGTACTTC. This codes for CASSDPGRSYEQYF. V gene TRBV6-4 combines with J gene TRBJ2-7, with D possibly called TRBD1 or TRBD2 (5 bases each). The ends were cut back, 2 bases at V and 1 base at J, with 9 bases in the middle. The CDR3 sequence is 14 residues long. Germline CDR1 MRHNA, CDR2 SNTAGT.

This sequence joins TRBV20-1 and TRBJ1-2, with a possible D match to TRBD1 (5 bases). Deletions cut 1 base from V and 8 bases from J, with 26 bases between. CDR1 is DFQATT and CDR2 is SNEGSKA in the germline V gene (reference sequence). The CDR3 is made up of 17 amino acids. The CDR3 nucleotides read TGCAGTGCTAGAGTGCAGGGTAGGGCCTTGGCTCTAGTGGGCTACACCTTC. It specifies CSARVQGRALALVGYTF.

This clonotype was found once. The CDR3 spells CASSLGQVADTQYF. CDR3 DNA: TGTGCCAGCAGTTTGGGACAGGTCGCAGATACGCAGTATTTT. V usage is TRBV12-3 or TRBV12-4 and J usage is TRBJ2-3, with 8 bases aligning to TRBD1. After removal of 3 bases from V and 4 bases from J, the junction contained 3 bases not matched to a gene. The CDR3 is 14 residues long.

Only a few counts were recorded for this clonotype. V and J are TRBV6-1 and TRBJ2-3, with a weak D call TRBD1 (6 bases). Deletions cut 7 bases from V and 2 bases from J, with 16 bases between. This CDR3 contains 15 residues. Per the germline V gene, CDR1 is MNHNS and CDR2 is SASEGT. The CDR3 sequence: CASTISTGSTDTQYF. DNA for the CDR3: TGTGCCAGCACGATTTCGACAGGCTCCACAGATACGCAGTATTTT.

The rearrangement uses TRBV6-5 and TRBJ1-2; unclear D gene. CDR3 size: 14 residues. The germline V gene has CDR1 MNHEY and CDR2 SVGAGI. V dropped 0 bases and J dropped 8 bases, with 13 bases sitting between them. CDR3 nucleotides: TGTGCCAGCAGTTACTCGGTACAGCTTGGGGGCTACACCTTC. Amino acids: CASSYSVQLGGYTF.

This clonotype has more than one count but fewer than ten. The V and J genes are TRBV4-1 and TRBJ2-2, with D possibly being TRBD1 or TRBD2 (5 bases each). This CDR3 contains 13 residues. The germline CDR1 and CDR2 sequences are MGHRA and YSYEKL. V lost 1 base and J lost 7, with 7 bases in between. The CDR3: CASSQGDGGELFF. CDR3 sequence (DNA): TGCGCCAGCAGCCAAGGGGACGGCGGGGAGCTGTTTTTT.

The genes are TRBV4-2 and TRBJ2-6; the D is unclear. Trimming cost V 4 bases and J 1 base, with 11 bases left between them. In germline, CDR1 is LGHNA, CDR2 YNFKEQ. The CDR3 loop spans 16 amino acids. The CDR3 sequence: CASSPEPGSGANVLTF. For the CDR3, the DNA is TGTGCCAGCAGCCCAGAACCAGGATCTGGGGCCAACGTCCTGACTTTC.

Of note for this clonotype: Sequence at one end of the junction differs from germline and may be a read error. J is TRBJ1-4 and V is TRBV6-5, with D uncertain. This CDR3 spans 11 amino acids. Germline CDR1 reads MNHEY; CDR2 reads SVGAGI. CDR3 DNA sequence: TGTGCCAGCAGGGGCAATGATAAACTGTTTTTT. This translates into CASRGNDKLFF.

The chain links TRBV6-1 to TRBJ2-7, with 12 positions matching TRBD2. The CDR3 is 15 amino acids. Germline V gene lookup returns CDR1 MNHNS and CDR2 SASEGT. Trimming took 3 bases from V and 4 from J; bases not matched to a gene: 4. This chain's CDR3 is CASSDLTSGSYEQYF. The CDR3 nucleotides read TGTGCCAGCAGTGACCTGACTAGCGGGAGTTACGAGCAGTACTTC.

This rearrangement joins TRBV20-1 to TRBJ1-6, with 8 bases matching TRBD1. Trimming at V came to 6 bases and at J to 7 bases, leaving 5 bases not matched to a gene. The germline V gene encodes CDR1 DFQATT and CDR2 SNEGSKA (reference sequence). The CDR3 contains 13 residues. The CDR3 protein is CSARQGRNSPLHF. The CDR3 DNA is TGCAGTGCCAGACAGGGGCGGAATTCACCCCTCCACTTT.

The rearrangement links TRBV9 to TRBJ1-4; TRBD1 might be the D (6 bases). CDR1 and CDR2 (germline): SGDLS, YYNGEE. V shed 3 bases and J shed 14 bases, with 20 bases lying between them. CDR3 length: 14 amino acids. The CDR3: CASSGGHSGGKLFF. The CDR3 nucleotides are TGTGCCAGCAGCGGGGGACACTCCGGCGGGAAGCTGTTTTTT.

The J gene is TRBJ2-1, the V gene TRBV6-5; TRBD2 matches 14 bases. V shed 3 bases, J shed 8 bases, and the junction held 9 bases outside the gene matches. This CDR3 has 17 residues. Germline V gives CDR1 MNHEY, CDR2 SVGAGI. The chain's CDR3 is CASSYGTSGSPGDEQFF. In nucleotides, the CDR3 is TGTGCCAGCAGTTATGGGACTAGCGGGAGTCCTGGCGATGAGCAGTTCTTC.

Concerning this clonotype itself: Given the absence of the conserved phenylalanine or tryptophan at the CDR3 end, a read error is likely. This chain uses TRBV5-1 with TRBJ1-1; possibly TRBD1 for D (6 bases). The CDR3 has 12 amino acids. V shed 4 bases and J shed 8 bases, with 12 bases lying between them. Looked up from germline, CDR1 is SGHRS and CDR2 is YFSETQ. The CDR3 sequence is CASSPETGEAFS. The CDR3 DNA is TGCGCCAGCAGCCCGGAGACAGGAGAAGCTTTCTCT.

This clonotype was seen more than once but under ten times. The gene calls are TRBV7-2 and TRBJ2-5; TRBD2 might be the D (6 bases). Trimming took 4 bases from V and 2 from J, leaving 26 bases between them. CDR3 length: 19 amino acids. The germline V gene has CDR1 SGHTA and CDR2 FQGNSA. DNA for the CDR3: TGTGCCAGCAGCTACCGACTAGGAATCCTCTCGGTGGTGCAAGAGACCCAGTACTTC. This sequence encodes CASSYRLGILSVVQETQYF.